This TCR beta chain is drawn from a study of cytomegalovirus exposure and HLA in healthy donors. Study findings and constraints: In a later analysis, the majority of CMV-associated beta chains seemingly showed HLA restriction. Association of a missense DCLRE1C variant with TCR beta V- and J-gene trimming was reported in a later analysis.

The donors were healthy bone marrow donors. The PCR used 60 Vbeta and 13 Jbeta primers. Repertoires were generated with immunoSEQ multiplex PCR, while TCRdb's copy carries only in-frame clones and drops some. Of around 150,000 clones detected, about four fifths appear once; the ten largest clones hold more than 4%. This CDR3 spans 15 amino acids. Germline CDR1 and CDR2: GTSNPN and SVGIG (reference sequence). V was clipped by 4 bases and J by 3 bases; unmatched bases: 9. Comment on this clone: Its antigen is not known.

V is TRBV30 and J is TRBJ2-7; 10 positions match TRBD1. Sequencing was carried out using PBMCs. This sequence originates from a man aged 40-49 years in good health and CMV-seropositive. CDR3 coding DNA: TGTGCCTGGACATGGACAGGGGGGGACTTCTACGAGCAGTACTTC. Protein: CAWTWTGGDFYEQYF.